The T cell receptor beta chain described here comes from a study of T-cell reconstitution after alpha-beta-depleted transplantation in children. This clonotype was detected a few times. Unique molecular identifiers featured in how the TCRbeta library was prepared. Each CDR3 protein is one row after TCRdb ran MiXCR on the PCR reads. The repertoire holds a few hundred thousand distinct CDR3 sequences, with over 20% as singletons. With V trimmed by 4 bases and J by 6 bases, 5 bases remained unmatched. This CDR3 has 13 residues. Germline V CDR1 and CDR2: SGHRS, YFSETQ. The starting material was PBMCs, obtained before TCRalphabeta/CD19-depleted stem cell transplant. The TCR was taken from a boy under three years old with Wiskott-Aldrich syndrome, due to receive a stem cell transplant. The V and J genes are TRBV5-1 and TRBJ2-3; 7 nucleotides agree with TRBD2. CDR3 sequence (DNA): TGCGCCAGCAGCGCGGCGGGAGCTGATACGCAGTATTTT. Translating it yields CASSAAGADTQYF.